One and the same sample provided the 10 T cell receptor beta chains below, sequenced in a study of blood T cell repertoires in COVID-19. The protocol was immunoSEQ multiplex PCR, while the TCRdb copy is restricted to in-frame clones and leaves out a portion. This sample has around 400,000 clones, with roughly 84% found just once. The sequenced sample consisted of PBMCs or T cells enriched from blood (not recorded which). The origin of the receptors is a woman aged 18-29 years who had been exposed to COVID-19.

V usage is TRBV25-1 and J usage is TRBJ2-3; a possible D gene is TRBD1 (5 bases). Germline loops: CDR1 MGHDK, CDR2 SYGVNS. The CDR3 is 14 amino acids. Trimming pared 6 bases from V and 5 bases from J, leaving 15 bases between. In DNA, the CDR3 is TGTGCCAGCAGGTCAGGGCAGTTGAGAGATACGCAGTATTTT. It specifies CASRSGQLRDTQYF.

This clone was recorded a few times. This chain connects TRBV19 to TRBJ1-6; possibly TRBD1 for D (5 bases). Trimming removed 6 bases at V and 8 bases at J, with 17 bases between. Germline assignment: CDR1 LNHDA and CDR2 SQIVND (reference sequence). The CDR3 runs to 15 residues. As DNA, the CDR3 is TGTGCCAGTAGAGCGGGACCACAAATAGATTCACCCCTCCACTTT. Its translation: CASRAGPQIDSPLHF.

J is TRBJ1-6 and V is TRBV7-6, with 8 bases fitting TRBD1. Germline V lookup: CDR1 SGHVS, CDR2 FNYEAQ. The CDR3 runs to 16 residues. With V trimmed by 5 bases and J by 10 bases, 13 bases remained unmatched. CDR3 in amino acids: CASSAGTGPAGSPLHF. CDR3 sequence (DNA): TGTGCCAGCAGCGCCGGGACAGGACCAGCTGGATCACCCCTCCACTTT.

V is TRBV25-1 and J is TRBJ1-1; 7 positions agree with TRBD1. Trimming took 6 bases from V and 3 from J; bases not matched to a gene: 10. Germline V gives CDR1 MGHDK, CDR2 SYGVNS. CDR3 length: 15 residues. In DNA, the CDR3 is TGTGCCAGCAGCCCTTCTAAGGGGGCGGACACTGAAGCTTTCTTT. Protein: CASSPSKGADTEAFF.

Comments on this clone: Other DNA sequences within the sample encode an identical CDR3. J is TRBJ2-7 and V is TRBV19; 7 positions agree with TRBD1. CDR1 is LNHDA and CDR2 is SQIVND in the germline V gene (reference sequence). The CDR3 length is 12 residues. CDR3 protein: CASSSGGYEQYF. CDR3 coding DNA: TGTGCGTCCTCGTCAGGGGGCTACGAGCAGTACTTC. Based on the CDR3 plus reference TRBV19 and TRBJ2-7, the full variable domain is DGGITQSPKYLFRKEGQNVTLSCEQNLNHDAMYWYRQDPGQGLRLIYYSQIVNDFQKGDIAEGYSVSREKKESFPLTVTSAQKNPTAFYLCASSSGGYEQYFGPGTRLTVT.

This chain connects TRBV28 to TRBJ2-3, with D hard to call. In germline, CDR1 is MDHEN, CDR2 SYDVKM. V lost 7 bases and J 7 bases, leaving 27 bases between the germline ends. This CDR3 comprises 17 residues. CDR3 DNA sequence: TGTGCCAGCATCCCCCTTGCGGTTTTTAAATCCGCTAATACGCAGTATTTT. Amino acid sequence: CASIPLAVFKSANTQYF.

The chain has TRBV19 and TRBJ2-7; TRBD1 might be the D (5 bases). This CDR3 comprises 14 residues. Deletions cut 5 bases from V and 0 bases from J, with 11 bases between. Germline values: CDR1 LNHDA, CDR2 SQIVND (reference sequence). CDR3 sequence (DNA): TGTGCCAGTAGTGTTACAGGAGTCTCCTACGAGCAGTACTTC. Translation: CASSVTGVSYEQYF.

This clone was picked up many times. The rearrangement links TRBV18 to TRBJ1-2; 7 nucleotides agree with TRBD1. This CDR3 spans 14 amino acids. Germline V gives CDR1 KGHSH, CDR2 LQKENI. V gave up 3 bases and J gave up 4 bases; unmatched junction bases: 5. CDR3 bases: TGTGCCAGCTCACCCGGACAGGAGATCTATGGCTACACCTTC. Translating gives CASSPGQEIYGYTF.

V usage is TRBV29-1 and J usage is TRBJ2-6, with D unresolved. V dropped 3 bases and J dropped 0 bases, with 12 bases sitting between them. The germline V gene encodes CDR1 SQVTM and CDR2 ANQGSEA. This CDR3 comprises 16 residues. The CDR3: CSVDSSGSSGANVLTF. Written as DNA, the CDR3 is TGCAGCGTTGACTCGTCCGGTAGCTCTGGGGCCAACGTCCTGACTTTC.

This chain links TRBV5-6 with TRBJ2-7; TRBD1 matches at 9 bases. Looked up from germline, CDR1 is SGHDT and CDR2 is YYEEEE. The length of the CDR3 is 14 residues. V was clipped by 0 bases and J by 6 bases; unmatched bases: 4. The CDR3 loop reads CASSLGTGVAEQYF. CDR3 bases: TGTGCCAGCAGCTTGGGGACAGGGGTAGCCGAGCAGTACTTC.